What follows are 6 T cell receptor beta chains derived from one specimen sequenced in a study of tumor-infiltrating lymphocytes in primary liver carcinoma. The input was 500 ng total RNA; TCR beta cDNA was made from it with a constant-region primer. Three nested multiplex PCR rounds of slightly modified ARM-PCR generated TCR beta libraries. TRBV1-TRBV30 forward primers and a C-beta reverse primer were used in the first two PCR rounds, which each ran for nine to ten cycles. MiXCR, applied by TCRdb to the multiplex PCR reads, yields one record per CDR3 protein. Here the sample spans 95,000 to 150,000 distinct CDR3 sequences, around 60% being singletons. Total RNA and DNA came together from approximately 20-30 mg of bulk tissue without cell sorting. Sequencing used liver tumor tissue from sampling region 3. Sample subset: tumor region T3, left-lateral pole. Every receptor here comes from a woman aged 60-75 years with primary liver carcinoma and hepatitis B virus infection.

The chain couples TRBV5-6 to TRBJ2-7; 8 positions match TRBD1. Germline lookup yields CDR1 SGHDT and CDR2 YYEEEE. With 1 base clipped from V and 3 bases from J, the junction kept 3 bases outside the gene matches. The CDR3 spans 14 residues. This CDR3 is CASSLTDRGYEQYF. The CDR3 coding sequence is TGTGCCAGCAGCTTGACTGACAGGGGCTACGAGCAGTACTTC.

In the case of this clonotype: A read error is possible here, since a much larger clone lies one base away. V and J are TRBV28 and TRBJ1-6, with D unclear. Germline lookup yields CDR1 MDHEN and CDR2 SYDVKM. There are 15 residues in the CDR3. CDR3 sequence (DNA): TGTGTCAGCAGTTTTACACACTCCTATAATTCACCCCTCCACTTT. It translates to CVSSFTHSYNSPLHF.

A word on this clonotype: Given a much more abundant clone one base away, this may be a read error. The chain carries TRBV10-3 and TRBJ2-7; no firm D call. Germline-derived CDR1 and CDR2 are ENHRY and SYGVKD. V was pared by 11 bases and J by 6 bases, with 17 bases between. The CDR3 extends over 12 amino acids. CDR3 loop: CAVASLTSEQYF. The CDR3 DNA sequence: TGTGCCGTTGCGTCCCTTACCTCCGAGCAGTACTTC.

There are many counts of this clonotype. The rearrangement joins TRBV29-1 to TRBJ2-5, with TRBD1 matching 10 bases. Looked up from germline, CDR1 is SQVTM and CDR2 is ANQGSEA. The CDR3 is 13 amino acids. CDR3 loop: CSHDRGLPETQYF. CDR3 sequence (DNA): TGCAGTCACGACAGGGGGCTGCCAGAGACCCAGTACTTC. The full variable domain, with the rest looked up from reference TRBV29-1 and TRBJ2-5, is SAVISQKPSRDICQRGTSLTIQCQVDSQVTMMFWYRQQPGQSLTLIATANQGSEATYESGFVIDKFPISRPNLTFSTLTVSNMSPEDSSIYLCSHDRGLPETQYFGPGTRLLVL.

This clonotype was found many times. J is TRBJ2-7 and V is TRBV6-4; either TRBD1 or TRBD2 may supply D (5 bases each). V was shortened by 4 bases and J by 2 bases, with 9 bases between the two germline ends. Germline-derived CDR1 and CDR2 are MRHNA and SNTAGT. The CDR3 extends over 13 amino acids. The CDR3 spells CASSGGEPYEQYF. CDR3 in DNA: TGTGCCAGCAGTGGAGGGGAACCCTACGAGCAGTACTTC.

Concerning this clonotype: Germline is not matched at one junction end, which may reflect a read error. The chain couples TRBV12-3 or TRBV12-4 to TRBJ2-2; weak D call: TRBD2 (5 bases). The CDR3 sequence is 14 residues long. The CDR3 sequence: CVSSGLRNTGELFF. The CDR3 DNA reads TGTGTCAGCAGCGGCCTTCGGAACACCGGGGAGCTGTTTTTT.